This T cell receptor (beta chain) was recorded in a study of blood T cell repertoires in COVID-19. The V gene's germline CDR1 is MDHEN and CDR2 SYDVKM. The CDR3 extends over 17 amino acids. The V and J ends lost 8 bases and 2 bases respectively, with 23 bases between them. Under the authors' procedure: Counts of nucleated cells, estimated from reference gene primer amplification, were obtained. Repertoires were generated with immunoSEQ multiplex PCR, while TCRdb's copy carries only in-frame clones and drops some. D and trimming come from the DNA, and the V and J calls and clone size come from that table. The sample records around 25,000 clones, 70% to 90% being singletons.

This TCR was recovered from a man aged 65-85 years with acute or convalescent COVID-19. The chain couples TRBV28 to TRBJ2-3; D might be TRBD2 (5 bases). The sequenced material came from peripheral blood. CDR3 amino acids: CASLSLATGGYTDTQYF. CDR3 nucleotide sequence: TGTGCCAGCCTCAGTTTAGCGACGGGCGGATACACAGATACGCAGTATTTT.